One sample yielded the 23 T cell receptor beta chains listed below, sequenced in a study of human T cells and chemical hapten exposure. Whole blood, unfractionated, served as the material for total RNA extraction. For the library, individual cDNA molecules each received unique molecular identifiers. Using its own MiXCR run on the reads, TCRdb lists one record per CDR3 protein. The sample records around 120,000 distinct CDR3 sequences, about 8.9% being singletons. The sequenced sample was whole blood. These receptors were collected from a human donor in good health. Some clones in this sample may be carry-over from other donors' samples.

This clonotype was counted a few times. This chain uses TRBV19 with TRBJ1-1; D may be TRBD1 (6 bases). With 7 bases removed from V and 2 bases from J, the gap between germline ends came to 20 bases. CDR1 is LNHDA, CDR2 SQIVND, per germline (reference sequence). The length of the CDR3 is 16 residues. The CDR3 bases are TGTGCCAGTACTAGGGGGACAAGGGGTGGAAACACTGAAGCTTTCTTT. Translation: CASTRGTRGGNTEAFF.

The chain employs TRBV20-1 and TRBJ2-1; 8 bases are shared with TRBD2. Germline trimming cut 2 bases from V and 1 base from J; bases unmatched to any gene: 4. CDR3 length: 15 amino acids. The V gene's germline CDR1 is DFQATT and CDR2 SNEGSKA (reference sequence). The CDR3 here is CSARPRGGSYNEQFF. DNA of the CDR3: TGCAGTGCTAGACCCCGGGGGGGATCCTACAATGAGCAGTTCTTC.

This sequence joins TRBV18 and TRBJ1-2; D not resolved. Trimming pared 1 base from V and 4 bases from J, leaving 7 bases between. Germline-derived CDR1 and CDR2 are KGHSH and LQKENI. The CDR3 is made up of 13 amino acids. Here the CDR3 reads CASSPRHLYGYTF. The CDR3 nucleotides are TGTGCCAGCTCACCACGACACCTCTATGGCTACACCTTC.

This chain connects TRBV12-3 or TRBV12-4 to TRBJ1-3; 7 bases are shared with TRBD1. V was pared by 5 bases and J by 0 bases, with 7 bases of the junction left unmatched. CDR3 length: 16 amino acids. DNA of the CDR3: TGTGCCAGCAGTAAAGGGACAGCGATCTCTGGAAACACCATATATTTT. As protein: CASSKGTAISGNTIYF.

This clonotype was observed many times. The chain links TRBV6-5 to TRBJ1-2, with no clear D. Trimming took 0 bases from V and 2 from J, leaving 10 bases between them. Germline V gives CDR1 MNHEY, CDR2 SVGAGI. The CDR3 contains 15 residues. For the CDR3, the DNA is TGTGCCAGCAGTTACTCCAGCCATGTCAACTATGGCTACACCTTC. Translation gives CASSYSSHVNYGYTF.

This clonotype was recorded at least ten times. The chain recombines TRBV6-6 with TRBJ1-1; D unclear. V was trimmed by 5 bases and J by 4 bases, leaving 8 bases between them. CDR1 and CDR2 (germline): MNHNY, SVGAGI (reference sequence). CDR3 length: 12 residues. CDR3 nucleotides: TGTGCCAGCAGTGTACAGCGCACTGAAGCTTTCTTT. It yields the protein CASSVQRTEAFF.

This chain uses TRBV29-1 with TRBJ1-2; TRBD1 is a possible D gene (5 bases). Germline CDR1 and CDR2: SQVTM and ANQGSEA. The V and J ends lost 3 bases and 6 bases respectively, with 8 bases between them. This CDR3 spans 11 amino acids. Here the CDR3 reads CSVEGGNGYTF. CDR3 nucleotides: TGCAGCGTTGAGGGGGGGAATGGCTACACCTTC.

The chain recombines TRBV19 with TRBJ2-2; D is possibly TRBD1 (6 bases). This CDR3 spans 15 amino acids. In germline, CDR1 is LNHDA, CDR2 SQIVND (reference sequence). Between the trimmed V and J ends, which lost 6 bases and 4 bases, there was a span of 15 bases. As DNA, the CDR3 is TGTGCCAGTAGAATACAGGGAGTGGGCACCGGGGAGCTGTTTTTT. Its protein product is CASRIQGVGTGELFF. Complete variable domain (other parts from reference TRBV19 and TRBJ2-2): DGGITQSPKYLFRKEGQNVTLSCEQNLNHDAMYWYRQDPGQGLRLIYYSQIVNDFQKGDIAEGYSVSREKKESFPLTVTSAQKNPTAFYLCASRIQGVGTGELFFGEGSRLTVL.

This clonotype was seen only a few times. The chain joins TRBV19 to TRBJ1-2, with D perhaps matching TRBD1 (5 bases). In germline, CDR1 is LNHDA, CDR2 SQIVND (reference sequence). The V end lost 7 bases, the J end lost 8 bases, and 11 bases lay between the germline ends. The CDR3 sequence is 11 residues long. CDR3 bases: TGTGCCAGTAACAAGGGGCGAGGCTACACCTTC. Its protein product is CASNKGRGYTF. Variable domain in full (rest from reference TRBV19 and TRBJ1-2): DGGITQSPKYLFRKEGQNVTLSCEQNLNHDAMYWYRQDPGQGLRLIYYSQIVNDFQKGDIAEGYSVSREKKESFPLTVTSAQKNPTAFYLCASNKGRGYTFGSGTRLTVV.

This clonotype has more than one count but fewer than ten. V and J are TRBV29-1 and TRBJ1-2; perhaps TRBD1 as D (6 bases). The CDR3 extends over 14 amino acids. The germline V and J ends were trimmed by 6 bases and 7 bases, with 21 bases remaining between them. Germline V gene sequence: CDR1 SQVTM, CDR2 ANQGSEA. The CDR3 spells CSVGGVRGAVGYTF. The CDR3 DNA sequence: TGCAGCGTCGGCGGGGTACGGGGGGCAGTTGGCTACACCTTC.

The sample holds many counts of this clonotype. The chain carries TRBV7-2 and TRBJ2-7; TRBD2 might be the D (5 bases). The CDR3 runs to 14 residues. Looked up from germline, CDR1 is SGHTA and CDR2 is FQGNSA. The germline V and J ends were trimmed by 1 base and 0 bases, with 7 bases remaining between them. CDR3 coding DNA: TGTGCCAGCAGCTTAGGGGGAGTCTCCTACGAGCAGTACTTC. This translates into CASSLGGVSYEQYF.

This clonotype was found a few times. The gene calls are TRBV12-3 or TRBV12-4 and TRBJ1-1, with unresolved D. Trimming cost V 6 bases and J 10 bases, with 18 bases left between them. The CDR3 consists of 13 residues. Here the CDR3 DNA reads TGTGCCAGCAGACCCCGGGCGCATCTGGTAGCTTTCTTT. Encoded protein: CASRPRAHLVAFF.

The CDR3 DNA sequence: TGTGCCAGCAGCTCGAGGGGGGAACTAGACCGGGGGAAGCAGTACTTC. Translated: CASSSRGELDRGKQYF. The V call is TRBV7-2, the J call TRBJ2-7; possibly TRBD1 or TRBD2 for D (6 bases each). Germline V gene sequence: CDR1 SGHTA, CDR2 FQGNSA. With 4 bases removed from V and 8 bases from J, the gap between germline ends came to 24 bases. This CDR3 contains 16 residues.

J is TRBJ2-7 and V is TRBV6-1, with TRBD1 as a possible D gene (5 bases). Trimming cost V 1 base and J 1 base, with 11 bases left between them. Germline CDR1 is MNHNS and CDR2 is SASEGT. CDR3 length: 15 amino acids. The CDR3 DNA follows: TGTGCCAGCAGTGAAGGGGCAGGGCGATCCTACGAGCAGTACTTC. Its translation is CASSEGAGRSYEQYF.

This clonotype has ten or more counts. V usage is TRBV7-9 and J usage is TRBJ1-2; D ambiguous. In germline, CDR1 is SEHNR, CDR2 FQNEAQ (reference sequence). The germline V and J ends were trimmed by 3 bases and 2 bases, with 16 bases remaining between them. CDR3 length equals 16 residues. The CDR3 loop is CASSLGSNPPNYGYTF. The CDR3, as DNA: TGTGCCAGCAGCTTGGGTTCAAATCCACCAAACTATGGCTACACCTTC.

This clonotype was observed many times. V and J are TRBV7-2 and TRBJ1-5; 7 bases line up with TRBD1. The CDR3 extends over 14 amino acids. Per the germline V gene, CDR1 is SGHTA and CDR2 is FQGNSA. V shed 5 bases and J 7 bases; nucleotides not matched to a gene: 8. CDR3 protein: CASSRAGGGQPQHF. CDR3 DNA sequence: TGTGCCAGCAGCCGGGCAGGGGGAGGGCAGCCCCAGCATTTT.

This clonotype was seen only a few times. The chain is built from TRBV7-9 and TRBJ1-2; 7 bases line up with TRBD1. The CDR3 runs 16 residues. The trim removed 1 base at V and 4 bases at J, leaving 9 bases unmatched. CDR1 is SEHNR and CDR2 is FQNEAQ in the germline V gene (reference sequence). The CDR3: CASSLGFEGAVYGYTF. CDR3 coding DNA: TGTGCCAGCAGCTTAGGGTTCGAGGGGGCGGTCTATGGCTACACCTTC.

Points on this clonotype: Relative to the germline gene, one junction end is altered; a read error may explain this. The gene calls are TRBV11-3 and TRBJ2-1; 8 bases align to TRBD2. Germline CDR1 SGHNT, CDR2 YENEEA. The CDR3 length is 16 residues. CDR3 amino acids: CTSSLGSGGSYNEQFF. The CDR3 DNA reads TGTACCAGCAGCTTAGGGTCGGGGGGGAGCTACAATGAGCAGTTCTTC. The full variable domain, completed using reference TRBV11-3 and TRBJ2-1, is EAGVVQSPRYKIIEKKQPVAFWCNPISGHNTLYWYLQNLGQGPELLIRYENEEAVDDSQLPKDRFSAERLKGVDSTLKIQPAELGDSAVYLCTSSLGSGGSYNEQFFGPGTRLTVL.

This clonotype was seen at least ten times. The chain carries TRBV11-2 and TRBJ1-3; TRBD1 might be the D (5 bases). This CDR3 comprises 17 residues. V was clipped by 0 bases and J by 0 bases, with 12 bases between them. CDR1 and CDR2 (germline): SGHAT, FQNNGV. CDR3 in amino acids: CASSLEGQGDSGNTIYF. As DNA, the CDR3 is TGTGCCAGCAGCTTAGAGGGGCAGGGAGACTCTGGAAACACCATATATTTT.

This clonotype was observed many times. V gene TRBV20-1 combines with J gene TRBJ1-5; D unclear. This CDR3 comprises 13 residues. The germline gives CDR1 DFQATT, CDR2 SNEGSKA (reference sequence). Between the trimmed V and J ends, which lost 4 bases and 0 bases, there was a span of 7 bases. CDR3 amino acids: CSAISGSNQPQHF. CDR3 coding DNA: TGCAGTGCTATCTCTGGTAGCAATCAGCCCCAGCATTTT.

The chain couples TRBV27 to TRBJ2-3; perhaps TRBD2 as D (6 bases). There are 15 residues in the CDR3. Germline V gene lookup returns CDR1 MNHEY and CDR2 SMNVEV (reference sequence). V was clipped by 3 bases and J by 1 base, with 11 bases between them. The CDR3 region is CASSFRRDGTDTQYF. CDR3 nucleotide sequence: TGTGCCAGCAGTTTTCGGAGGGACGGCACAGATACGCAGTATTTT.

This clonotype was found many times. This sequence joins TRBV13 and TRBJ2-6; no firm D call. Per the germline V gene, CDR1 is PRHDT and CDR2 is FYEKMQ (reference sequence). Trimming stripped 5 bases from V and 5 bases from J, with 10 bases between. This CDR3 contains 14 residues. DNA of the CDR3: TGTGCCAGCAGCCCCTCCAGTAGGGCCAACGTCCTGACTTTC. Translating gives CASSPSSRANVLTF.

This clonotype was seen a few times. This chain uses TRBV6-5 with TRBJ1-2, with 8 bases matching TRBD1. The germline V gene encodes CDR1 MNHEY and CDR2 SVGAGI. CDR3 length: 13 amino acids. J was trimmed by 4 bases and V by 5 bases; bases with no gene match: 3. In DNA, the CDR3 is TGTGCCAGCAGTCCGGGACAGGCCTATGGCTACACCTTC. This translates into CASSPGQAYGYTF.